Here is one T cell receptor (beta chain) with its context. The specificity of this receptor is unknown. No base qualities exist here, and no much larger clone lies one base off it. This sample stems from a study of shared clonotypes between healthy human individuals (dated by TCRdb to between 2020 and 2021). About the full investigation: The cohort comprised two women and three men aged 18 to 49 years. Between about 0.9 and 9 billion PBMCs per donor were obtained by leukapheresis. To increase sequencing depth and limit assay-specific biases, TCR repertoire library preparation and sequencing were carried out by different laboratories using diverse techniques. Blood TCR repertoires of a handful of healthy adults were deeply sequenced to estimate repertoire size and the extent of clonotype sharing between individuals. For each donor, three plates each were used for CD4 naive and CD4 memory, two plates were used for CD8 naive, and one plate was used for CD8 memory. Results the study describes overall, beyond this receptor: Because the study included only a small number of donors, the genetic and exposure-history diversity represented was limited. Even with the large sequencing depth, rarefaction of the sorted-subset datasets indicated that sequencing was incomplete. Naive subsets generally had larger estimated clonotype richness than memory subsets. Based on pairwise subsampling, the degree of clonotype sharing among donors was expected to be affected by sequencing depth. Higher generation probabilities were observed for clonotypes shared by all four sorted-subset donors than for non-shared clonotypes. Sampling was limited to blood, and TCR repertoires in tissue likely differ from TCR repertoires in blood. About 5% of naive CD4, approximately 3.7% of naive CD8, roughly 2.4% of memory CD4, and over 0.35% of memory CD8 clonotypes were shared across four donors.

Using the deep immunoSEQ assay, multiplex PCR amplified TCR CDR3 regions from genomic DNA. Genomic DNA extracted from each cell subset was distributed evenly over all wells of several immunoSEQ 96-well plates, and each plate served as one replicate. For sorted subsets, roughly 200 ng genomic DNA, equal to 30,000 or so T cell genomes, was loaded into each replicate PCR. Purified libraries were measured with a Qubit 3.0 fluorometer, size-checked on a Bioanalyzer 2100, and measured again with the KAPA Library Quantification kit. Every immunoSEQ 96-well plate was sequenced on a dedicated single-read 150-cycle Illumina NextSeq 550 flow cell. Per the source publication's procedure: Because the immunoSEQ output held only junctional sequences and lacked quality scores, the filtering could not match the filtering applied to full-length reads. Sequences were annotated with PyIR, a Python wrapper for IgBLAST v1.9, and V/J genes and CDR3 were assigned using IMGT germline references. Reads with weak V/J assignments (E-value above 1e-6), missing CDR3, stop codons, out-of-frame junctions, or ambiguous translated residues were removed. A V3J clonotype was defined by an identical inferred V gene, J gene, and CDR3 amino acid sequence. Percentage overlap between repertoires was calculated by dividing the number of shared unique clonotypes by the size of the smaller repertoire. Three approaches were used to assess repertoire richness: RTK rarefaction, the Chao1 estimator, and Recon v2.1 estimates of unobserved clonotypes. OLGA was used to compute generation probabilities for all TCRbeta clonotypes that the gDNA method yielded from several donors. Sourced from immuneACCESS, this table was stored by TCRdb with only in-frame sequences that have V and J called. A share of the clones is absent; for the studies checked, an unresolved V gene accounts for under half, and the remainder has no known explanation. The V and J calls and clone size are taken from that table; D and trimming were inferred from the DNA. The sample table holds hundreds of thousands of clones, of which roughly 96% were seen once. The ten top clones hold 0.11% of the sample.

The CDR3 spans 12 residues, from the cysteine through the phenylalanine. Left in the record is the CDR3 DNA by itself, 36 bases read in frame from the first base. The CDR1 and CDR2 encoded by the germline V gene are MNHNS and SASEGT. The junction carries 4 bases between V and J, which are trimmed by 4 bases and 0 bases respectively. CD8 naive samples were CD45RO-negative cells positively selected for CCR7, giving a CD45RA+CCR7+ population that excluded TemRA cells. Donors were healthy HIV-negative adults with no recently reported acute infections or vaccinations. All donors were Caucasian adults living in Nashville, Tennessee, USA. Blood was obtained by leukapheresis, after which PBMCs were separated by Ficoll-Histopaque density gradient centrifugation and cryopreserved in liquid nitrogen vapor phase. Purity and quantity of every magnetically sorted T cell population were checked by analytical flow cytometry. Each sorted fraction had its genomic DNA isolated and then quantified by UV absorbance on a Nanodrop 2000c.

This receptor was obtained from a woman aged 25 to 39 in good health. The sequence links TRBV6-1 to TRBJ2-7, with no confidently assigned D gene. Sequenced sample: naive CD8+ T cells sorted from blood. The label giving this sample's cell subset or site can be read as: CD45RA+CCR7+. The DNA is TGTGCCAGCAGTGGATACTCCTACGAGCAGTACTTC. It specifies CASSGYSYEQYF.